One sample yielded the 8 T cell receptor beta chains listed below, sequenced in a study of CD8 T cells in ankylosing spondylitis. TCRdb processed the 5' RACE reads anew with MiXCR; each CDR3 protein has one entry. The sample has 700,000 to 850,000 distinct CDR3 sequences, about 11% seen once. Study results and caveats: The study identified a TCR beta motif of roughly eight highly homologous variants that appeared characteristic of ankylosing spondylitis blood.

These receptors' targets are unknown. Sequenced input: blood, either unsorted or a sorted T cell fraction (not recorded which). All receptors come from a male donor with ankylosing spondylitis.

The rearrangement joins TRBV5-1 to TRBJ2-3, with 15 bases that match TRBD2. V shed 0 bases, J shed 10 bases, and the junction held 6 bases outside the gene matches. This CDR3 region has 16 residues. The V gene's germline CDR1 is SGHRS and CDR2 YFSETQ. The CDR3 DNA reads TGCGCCAGCAGCTTGGCTTGGACTAGCGGGGGGGCGGCGCAGTATTTT. This translates into CASSLAWTSGGAAQYF.

This clonotype was counted a few times. J is TRBJ1-2 and V is TRBV6-5; D is uncertain. This CDR3 comprises 13 residues. Germline loops: CDR1 MNHEY, CDR2 SVGAGI. V lost 4 bases to trimming and J lost 5 bases, with 11 bases between them. This chain's CDR3 is CASSWFRTYGYTF. CDR3 in DNA: TGTGCCAGCAGTTGGTTCCGGACTTATGGCTACACCTTC.

This clonotype was seen a handful of times. The genes are TRBV6-2 or TRBV6-3 and TRBJ2-1, with TRBD1 matching over 7 bases. The CDR3 totals 17 residues. The ends lost 4 bases at V and 7 bases at J; junction bases unmatched: 16. Germline loops: CDR1 MNHEY, CDR2 SVGEGT. CDR3 protein: CASSFLTHRGRGNEQFF. The CDR3 bases are TGTGCCAGCAGTTTCCTGACCCACAGGGGAAGAGGGAATGAGCAGTTCTTC.

The genes are TRBV7-9 and TRBJ2-1; D call uncertain. V was pared by 0 bases and J by 8 bases, with 8 bases between. This CDR3 region has 13 residues. The germline V gene encodes CDR1 SEHNR and CDR2 FQNEAQ (reference sequence). CDR3 DNA: TGTGCCAGCAGCTTAGCCGCTACGGATGAGCAGTTCTTC. It yields the protein CASSLAATDEQFF.

The chain employs TRBV20-1 and TRBJ2-1; D may be TRBD2 (7 bases). V gave up 5 bases and J gave up 5 bases, with 22 bases separating them. The CDR3 totals 16 residues. The germline CDR1 and CDR2 sequences are DFQATT and SNEGSKA (reference sequence). CDR3 in amino acids: CSAAGASGALDNEQFF. Here the CDR3 DNA reads TGCAGTGCTGCGGGGGCTAGCGGAGCGTTAGACAATGAGCAGTTCTTC.

V usage is TRBV12-3 or TRBV12-4 and J usage is TRBJ1-2; D gene unclear. The CDR3 is made up of 13 amino acids. V lost 5 bases, J lost 2 bases, and 9 bases lay in between. For the CDR3, the DNA is TGTGCCAGCAGTCAGGCAGAGAACTATGGCTACACCTTC. It yields the protein CASSQAENYGYTF.

The chain has TRBV20-1 and TRBJ2-7, with 7 bases that match TRBD1. Germline loops: CDR1 DFQATT, CDR2 SNEGSKA (reference sequence). This CDR3 has 14 amino acids. J lost 2 bases, V lost 2 bases, and 6 bases had no gene match. CDR3 sequence: CSARNTGAAYEQYF. The CDR3 DNA follows: TGCAGTGCTAGAAACACAGGGGCCGCCTACGAGCAGTACTTC.

In its sample, this clonotype was seen many times. CDR3: CASSLGGGGSTNYGYTF. The CDR3 DNA is TGTGCCAGCAGCTTAGGTGGAGGCGGATCCACTAACTATGGCTACACCTTC. The chain combines TRBV7-2 with TRBJ1-2; D is ambiguous. Trimming pared 1 base from V and 0 bases from J, leaving 15 bases between. The germline V gene has CDR1 SGHTA and CDR2 FQGNSA. The CDR3 runs to 17 residues.